This T cell receptor beta chain was sequenced for a study of cytomegalovirus exposure and HLA in healthy donors. The PCR made use of 60 Vbeta and 13 Jbeta primers. Clones were read by immunoSEQ multiplex PCR, and TCRdb kept only the in-frame ones, dropping some. Of tens of thousands of clones listed, roughly 75% are singletons. As for the donors, each was a healthy bone marrow donor. As concerns this clone: Its specificity is unknown.

The study, taken as a whole, reports: Among TCR beta chains, those listed as cytomegalovirus-associated numbered roughly 150. In a later analysis, a genetic analysis reported fewer productive-TCR N-insertions in an Asian-associated ancestry cluster than the cohort average.

V gave up 5 bases and J gave up 6 bases, with 12 bases separating them. The CDR3 contains 13 residues. Germline V gene data show CDR1 as SGHTA and CDR2 as FQGTGA. The sequencing sample was made of PBMCs. The rearrangement uses TRBV7-3 and TRBJ2-3, with D unresolved. This TCR was recovered from a man in his thirties or forties in good health and CMV-seropositive. CDR3 amino acids: CASSPTRVDTQYF. DNA of the CDR3: TGTGCCAGCAGCCCGACTCGGGTTGATACGCAGTATTTT.